This TCR beta chain was obtained from a study of cytomegalovirus exposure and HLA in healthy donors. At the level of the study: Earlier sequencing of 150 million to 200 million T cells yielded 90 million to 140 million unique TCR beta sequences. An early release of data contained about 85 million unique TCRs, which came from HLA-typed donors. Broader study findings: Later on, an analysis found that several of the most significant clusters appeared to be linked to common viral pathogens, which included parvovirus B19. Analysis performed later found roughly 17,000 TCR beta sequences associated with HLA alleles at 0.05 false discovery rate.

As concerns this clone: As yet, its antigen is unknown.

The CDR3 has 15 amino acids. J was trimmed by 3 bases and V by 4 bases; bases with no gene match: 8. CDR1 and CDR2 from the germline V gene are SQVTM and ANQGSEA. A multiplex PCR was run with 60 Vbeta primers and 13 Jbeta primers. Only in-frame clones appear in the TCRdb table, and some are missing; sequencing was by immunoSEQ multiplex PCR. The sample records about 98,000 clones, approximately 79% being singletons. Sample: PBMCs. J is TRBJ1-1 and V is TRBV29-1, with 10 bases lining up with TRBD1. The receptor was isolated from a male donor in good health and CMV-seronegative. The CDR3 is CSVVRQGAADTEAFF. As DNA, the CDR3 is TGCAGCGTTGTTAGACAGGGGGCCGCGGACACTGAAGCTTTCTTT.